The T cell receptor (beta chain) under discussion was sequenced for a study of cytomegalovirus exposure and HLA in healthy donors. This CDR3 region has 13 residues. Trimming left V 2 bases short and J 3 bases short, with 7 bases between. Germline-derived CDR1 and CDR2 are KGHSH and LQKENI. Study observations and caveats: Certain sequence variants were highly shared and formed a cluster, and this cluster was likely a sequencing artifact. TCR beta sequences reportedly predicted most subjects' HLA-A and HLA-B alleles accurately.

The study ran its PCR with 60 Vbeta and 13 Jbeta primers. The assay was immunoSEQ multiplex PCR, and TCRdb's table has in-frame clones only and misses some. Here the sample spans 95,000 to 150,000 clones, 55% to 75% being singletons. About this clone: No antigen is known for it.

The sample was PBMCs. The chain joins TRBV18 to TRBJ1-1; D is ambiguous. The source is a man aged 25 to 40 in good health and CMV-seronegative. This chain's CDR3 is CASSPIGDTEAFF. The CDR3 region has the DNA TGTGCCAGCTCACCAATCGGAGACACTGAAGCTTTCTTT. The full variable domain, in which reference TRBV18 and TRBJ1-1 provide the parts outside the CDR3, is NAGVMQNPRHLVRRRGQEARLRCSPMKGHSHVYWYRQLPEEGLKFMVYLQKENIIDESGMPKERFSAEFPKEGPSILRIQQVVRGDSAAYFCASSPIGDTEAFFGQGTRLTVV.